This TCR beta chain was obtained from a study of cytomegalovirus exposure and HLA in healthy donors. Points from the study as a whole: Reportedly, TCR beta sequences accurately predicted HLA-A and HLA-B alleles in most subjects.

PCR primers comprised 60 Vbeta and 13 Jbeta primers. Clones were read by immunoSEQ multiplex PCR, and TCRdb kept only the in-frame ones, dropping some. The table records 150,000 to 200,000 clones, more than 65% of them present only once. The CDR3 contains 14 residues. V lost 4 bases, J lost 3 bases, and 3 bases stayed unmatched. Germline assignment: CDR1 SGHAT and CDR2 FQNNGV. As for this clone: Its antigen is as yet unknown.

The TCR was taken from a young woman in good health and CMV-seronegative. The specimen was PBMCs. V usage is TRBV11-2 and J usage is TRBJ2-7; TRBD2 matches at 10 bases. This CDR3 reads CASSSTSGNYEQYF. Here the CDR3 DNA reads TGTGCCAGCAGCTCAACTAGCGGGAACTACGAGCAGTACTTC.